The 2 T cell receptor beta chains reported below all come from one sample, sequenced in a study of blood T cell repertoires in COVID-19. Assay used: immunoSEQ multiplex PCR; TCRdb lists only in-frame clones, some missing. The sample has about 280,000 clones; approximately 90% are singletons. The material sequenced was PBMCs or T cells enriched from blood (not recorded which). These receptors were obtained from a man aged 40-49 years who had been exposed to COVID-19.

This clone was seen only once. This chain joins TRBV7-9 and TRBJ1-5; 8 bases are shared with TRBD1. The CDR3 is 13 residues long. CDR1 is SEHNR and CDR2 is FQNEAQ in the germline V gene (reference sequence). Losses at the gene ends were 5 bases for V and 5 bases for J; bases not matched to a gene: 2. The CDR3 region is CASSPDRDQPQHF. CDR3 bases: TGTGCCAGCAGCCCGGACAGGGATCAGCCCCAGCATTTT.

V usage is TRBV28 and J usage is TRBJ2-5, with 7 positions matching TRBD1. This CDR3 contains 15 residues. Germline V gene sequence: CDR1 MDHEN, CDR2 SYDVKM. The trim removed 7 bases at V and 1 base at J, leaving 9 bases unmatched. In nucleotides, the CDR3 is TGTGCCAGCACCGAGGGGGCGGTGGTCCAAGAGACCCAGTACTTC. Protein: CASTEGAVVQETQYF. The full variable domain, its missing parts supplied by reference TRBV28 and TRBJ2-5, is DVKVTQSSRYLVKRTGEKVFLECVQDMDHENMFWYRQDPGLGLRLIYFSYDVKMKEKGDIPEGYSVSREKKERFSLILESASTNQTSMYLCASTEGAVVQETQYFGPGTRLLVL.